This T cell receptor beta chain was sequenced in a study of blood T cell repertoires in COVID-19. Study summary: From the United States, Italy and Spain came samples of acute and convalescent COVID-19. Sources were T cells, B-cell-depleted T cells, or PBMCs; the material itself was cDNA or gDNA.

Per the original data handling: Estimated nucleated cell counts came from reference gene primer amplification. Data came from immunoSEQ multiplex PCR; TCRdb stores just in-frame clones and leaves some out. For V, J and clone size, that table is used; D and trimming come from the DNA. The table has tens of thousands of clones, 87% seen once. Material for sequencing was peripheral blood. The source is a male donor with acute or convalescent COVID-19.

The DNA for the CDR3 is TGTGCCTCAAAAGGGGGTTCCAACTATGGCTACACCTTC. Its translation is CASKGGSNYGYTF. The chain recombines TRBV19 with TRBJ1-2, with D maybe TRBD1 (6 bases). This CDR3 is built from 13 residues. V dropped 11 bases and J dropped 2 bases, with 15 bases sitting between them. CDR1 LNHDA and CDR2 SQIVND come from the germline V gene (reference sequence).